These T cell receptor beta chains were read from a single sample in a study of immune evolution from preneoplasia to lung adenocarcinoma. Clones were sequenced by immunoSEQ multiplex PCR, and TCRdb holds only the in-frame ones, with some missing. The table lists 4,000 to 6,000 clones, approximately 79% of them singletons, with around 6.3% in the top ten. The sample taken for sequencing was FFPE minimally invasive lung adenocarcinoma tissue. The receptors shown here come from a person between 45 and 75 years old with lung adenocarcinoma. Each CDR3 is given with its conserved first and last residue. A D gene is named only where the DNA matches it firmly. Expanded clones get a size class; other rows say once, few or many, or leave the size out.

>-|13|TRBJ2-3|TRBV30|TRBD1
CAFDRGSRDTQYF
TGTGCCTTTGACAGGGGGTCTAGAGATACGCAGTATTTT
>once|14|TRBJ2-7|TRBV4-2|-
CASSHQGLIYEQYF
TGTGCCAGCAGCCACCAGGGACTGATCTACGAGCAGTACTTC
>-|18|TRBJ1-4|TRBV14|TRBD1
CASSPRQGGTRVNEKLFF
TGTGCCAGCAGCCCCCGACAGGGGGGTACCCGGGTTAATGAAAAACTGTTTTTT
>-|13|TRBJ1-5|TRBV7-9|-
CASNSGGVQPQHF
TGTGCCAGCAATTCGGGGGGAGTCCAGCCCCAGCATTTT
>-|16|TRBJ1-1|TRBV15|TRBD1
CATSRPRQGAVTEAFF
TGTGCCACCAGCAGACCACGACAGGGGGCTGTTACTGAAGCTTTCTTT
>-|13|TRBJ1-2|TRBV5-6|-
CASSLMGSYGYTF
TGTGCCAGCAGCTTGATGGGGAGCTATGGCTACACCTTC
>-|11|TRBJ1-1|TRBV12-5|-
CASGVGTEAFF
TGTGCTAGTGGAGTAGGGACAGAAGCTTTCTTT
>few|19|TRBJ2-1|TRBV4-3|TRBD2
CASSQEQGMWEGSYNEQFF
TGCGCCAGCAGCCAAGAGCAGGGTATGTGGGAGGGCTCCTACAATGAGCAGTTCTTC
>-|15|TRBJ2-5|TRBV18|-
CASSPLGTSQETQYF
TGTGCCAGCTCACCACTCGGGACAAGCCAAGAGACCCAGTACTTC
>-|16|TRBJ2-6|TRBV7-3|-
CASSTHLQSRANVLTF
TGTGCCAGCAGCACTCATTTACAAAGTCGGGCCAACGTCCTGACTTTC
>few|15|TRBJ2-1|TRBV4-3|-
CASRAGWSSDNEQFF
TGCGCCAGCAGGGCAGGATGGAGTAGCGACAATGAGCAGTTCTTC
>-|13|TRBJ1-1|TRBV6-6|-
CASRRGLNTEAFF
TGTGCCAGCAGAAGGGGACTGAACACTGAAGCTTTCTTT
>-|14|TRBJ2-2|TRBV9|TRBD1
CASRGQGATGELFF
TGTGCCAGCAGGGGACAGGGGGCCACCGGGGAGCTGTTTTTT
>-|16|TRBJ1-3|TRBV7-2|-
CASSKRDMGSGNTIYF
TGTGCCAGCAGCAAACGGGACATGGGCTCTGGAAACACCATATATTTT
>-|15|TRBJ1-5|TRBV4-3|-
CASSQDRAGRQPQHF
TGCGCCAGCAGCCAAGATCGGGCAGGGAGGCAGCCCCAGCATTTT
>-|16|TRBJ2-7|TRBV7-9|TRBD1
CASSYTGTGVKEEQYF
TGTGCCAGCAGCTATACCGGGACAGGGGTAAAGGAGGAGCAGTACTTC
>-|15|TRBJ2-7|TRBV28|-
CASSNLASFQFEQYF
TGTGCCAGCAGCAACTTAGCATCCTTTCAGTTCGAGCAGTACTTC
>-|15|TRBJ2-5|TRBV5-1|TRBD1
CASSSLTGGQETQYF
TGCGCCAGCAGCTCCCTGACAGGGGGGCAAGAGACCCAGTACTTC
>-|16|TRBJ2-6|TRBV15|TRBD1
CATSQKTGPGANVLTF
TGTGCCACCAGCCAAAAGACAGGGCCTGGGGCCAACGTCCTGACTTTC
>-|12|TRBJ2-3|TRBV5-4|-
CASSLEQDTQYF
TGTGCCAGCAGCTTGGAACAAGATACGCAGTATTTT
>-|16|TRBJ2-4|TRBV19|-
CASSIGGGGAKNIQYF
TGTGCCAGTAGTATAGGGGGAGGGGGTGCCAAAAACATTCAGTACTTC
>-|15|TRBJ1-6|TRBV5-6|TRBD1
CASSLGQGENSPLHF
TGTGCCAGCAGCCTGGGACAGGGGGAGAATTCACCCCTCCACTTT
>once|17|TRBJ2-1|TRBV27|-
CASSLAFRVSNNNEQFF
TGTGCCAGCAGTTTAGCATTCAGGGTCTCGAACAACAATGAGCAGTTCTTC
>-|16|TRBJ2-1|TRBV28|TRBD2
CASSLGSGRARNEQFF
TGTGCCAGCAGTTTAGGAAGCGGGAGGGCTCGCAATGAGCAGTTCTTC
>-|15|TRBJ2-3|TRBV19|-
CASGDQGAGTDTQYF
TGTGCCAGCGGGGATCAAGGGGCTGGCACAGATACGCAGTATTTT
>few|15|TRBJ2-5|TRBV4-1|-
CASSQDASLQETQYF
TGCGCCAGCAGCCAAGATGCGAGCCTTCAGGAGACCCAGTACTTC
>-|16|TRBJ2-7|TRBV9|TRBD2
CASSVSGGTNWNEQYF
TGTGCCAGCAGCGTAAGTGGAGGGACTAATTGGAACGAGCAGTACTTC
>-|14|TRBJ1-1|TRBV7-9|-
CASSKNQGASEAFF
TGTGCCAGCAGCAAGAATCAGGGAGCGTCGGAAGCTTTCTTT
>-|15|TRBJ2-7|TRBV7-2|-
CASSLASSASYEQYF
TGTGCCAGCAGCTTAGCGTCTAGCGCCTCCTACGAGCAGTACTTC
>-|12|TRBJ2-7|TRBV19|-
CASSVSRGEQYF
TGTGCCAGTAGTGTCTCTCGGGGTGAGCAGTACTTC
>-|15|TRBJ1-1|TRBV19|-
CASSGGTPILAEAFF
TGTGCCAGTAGTGGGGGAACCCCCATCTTAGCTGAAGCTTTCTTT
>-|14|TRBJ2-1|TRBV7-9|TRBD2
CASSSRTSGNEQFF
TGTGCCAGCAGCTCACGGACTAGCGGCAATGAGCAGTTCTTC
>-|14|TRBJ2-7|TRBV9|TRBD1
CASSPRDRNYEQYF
TGTGCCAGCAGCCCGCGGGACAGGAACTACGAGCAGTACTTC
>once|16|TRBJ2-1|TRBV4-3|TRBD2
CASSQTLAGGSQWKFF
TGCGCCAGCAGCCAAACACTAGCGGGAGGGTCCCAGTGGAAGTTCTTC
>-|14|TRBJ2-5|TRBV5-6|-
CASSHGVVRETQYF
TGTGCCAGCAGCCACGGGGTCGTACGAGAGACCCAGTACTTC
>-|14|TRBJ2-7|TRBV7-6|-
CASSLEVGSYEQYF
TGTGCCAGCAGCTTAGAGGTGGGGTCTTACGAGCAGTACTTC
>-|15|TRBJ1-5|TRBV6-4|-
CASSPTAGEGQPQHF
TGTGCCAGCAGCCCCACAGCTGGGGAGGGTCAGCCCCAGCATTTT
>few|14|TRBJ1-4|TRBV6-5|-
CASSEGGIEEKLFF
TGTGCCAGCAGCGAGGGGGGAATCGAGGAAAAACTGTTTTTT
>-|17|TRBJ2-7|TRBV7-2|TRBD2
CASSLGLAGAFGYEQYF
TGTGCCAGCAGCTTAGGACTAGCGGGAGCATTTGGCTACGAGCAGTACTTC
>-|14|TRBJ2-5|TRBV4-1|-
CASSLGLNQETQYF
TGCGCCAGCAGCCTGGGACTGAACCAAGAGACCCAGTACTTC
>-|15|TRBJ2-1|TRBV5-4|TRBD2
CATSFWGRAVYEQFF
TGTGCCACCTCCTTTTGGGGGAGGGCCGTTTATGAGCAGTTCTTC
>-|15|TRBJ1-1|TRBV27|-
CASSLSRVMNTEAFF
TGTGCCAGCAGTTTATCCAGGGTTATGAACACTGAAGCTTTCTTT
>-|16|TRBJ2-7|TRBV28|TRBD1
CASSLRTGRDSYEQYF
TGTGCCAGCAGTTTAAGGACAGGGCGGGATTCCTACGAGCAGTACTTC
>-|15|TRBJ1-4|TRBV6-6|-
CASSYIQEAWEKLFF
TGTGCCAGCAGTTACATACAGGAGGCTTGGGAAAAACTGTTTTTT
>-|13|TRBJ1-5|TRBV29-1|TRBD1
CSVAGQGNQPQHF
TGCAGCGTCGCCGGACAGGGCAATCAGCCCCAGCATTTT
>-|17|TRBJ2-1|TRBV27|TRBD1
CASSPLPGQGIPYEQFF
TGTGCCAGCAGTCCCTTACCGGGACAGGGAATTCCATATGAGCAGTTCTTC
>-|14|TRBJ2-7|TRBV27|TRBD2
CASSPQGGVDEQYF
TGTGCCAGCAGTCCCCAGGGAGGGGTCGACGAGCAGTACTTC
>-|15|TRBJ1-1|TRBV19|-
CASRPLGGRYTEAFF
TGTGCCAGTAGGCCCCTTGGAGGGAGGTACACTGAAGCTTTCTTT
>-|14|TRBJ1-2|TRBV28|-
CASSIPGSNYGYTF
TGTGCCAGCAGTATCCCAGGGTCTAACTATGGCTACACCTTC
>-|13|TRBJ2-5|TRBV2|-
CASSAGTGETQYF
TGTGCCAGCAGTGCCGGTACTGGAGAGACCCAGTACTTC